This TCR beta chain was recovered during a study of PD-1 blockade in classical Hodgkin lymphoma. Study in general: Nivolumab dosed at 3 mg/kg went to patients intravenously every 2 weeks.

Whole-study findings and limits: It was among complete responders that baseline diversity resembled that of newly diagnosed patients. Reported baseline diversity: healthy donors highest, relapsed/refractory patients lowest. The causes of the repertoire differences, possibly disease activity or prior therapy, remain undefined.

The CDR3 runs 15 residues. Germline V gene sequence: CDR1 SGHRS, CDR2 YFSETQ. Each patient experienced a relapse that followed autologous stem cell transplantation, and brentuximab vedotin exposure varied. Clones were sequenced by immunoSEQ multiplex PCR, and TCRdb holds only the in-frame ones, with some missing. The sample holds under 110,000 clones, around 89% seen once. Concerning this clone: Its target is not known. An end of the junction does not agree with germline; a read error may underlie this.

Sequences were derived from peripheral blood mononuclear cells (PBMCs), sampled before the second cycle of nivolumab. The genes are TRBV5-1 and TRBJ2-5; perhaps TRBD2 as D (6 bases). This TCR derives from a human donor with classical Hodgkin lymphoma. CDR3 DNA sequence: TGCGCCAGCAGCTTGGCTGCGGGGTCCCAAGGGACCCAGTACTTC. Amino acid sequence: CASSLAAGSQGTQYF. Full variable domain (remainder filled in from reference TRBV5-1 and TRBJ2-5): KAGVTQTPRYLIKTRGQQVTLSCSPISGHRSVSWYQQTPGQGLQFLFEYFSETQRNKGNFPGRFSGRQFSNSRSEMNVSTLELGDSALYLCASSLAAGSQGTQYFGPGTRLLVL.